The text below deals with one T cell receptor beta chain. In this sample, this clonotype turned up many times. Its specific antigen is unknown. No base quality values were provided; no much bigger clone lies one nucleotide off. The data derive from a study of neurological immune-mediated disorders (dated by TCRdb to the late 2010s). Study-level background: Peripheral blood TCR-beta repertoires from HTLV-I-associated myelopathy (HAM/TSP) patients, multiple sclerosis patients and healthy controls were compared by UMI-based sequencing. The cohort was made up of 60 to 75 subjects, consisting of some 15 HAM/TSP patients, approximately 35 multiple sclerosis patients and around 20 healthy controls. Alongside PBMC samples, the set of more than 80 TCR-beta libraries contained longitudinal samples, technical triplicates, and paired CD4+ and CD8+ T-cell subsets that had been sorted. Technical triplicate libraries were sequenced so that the variability in frequency of each individual clone could be precisely calculated.

Sample time point, as interpreted from the label and publication: technical triplicate 1. Unsorted PBMC libraries were generated from 2 million PBMCs stored in RNAlater at -80 °C until RNA extraction. Peripheral blood was subjected to Ficoll-Hypaque density gradient centrifugation to isolate PBMCs, which were then cryopreserved in liquid nitrogen. cDNA synthesis used template-switch 5'RACE with a primer carrying a 10-nucleotide random unique molecular identifier tagging each TCR transcript. Over 170 million TCR-beta sequences, covering 15-18 subjects, were produced in each sequencing run. The RNeasy kit was used to extract total RNA. The KAPA Real-time Library Amplification kit was used to amplify TCR-beta VDJ regions with primers targeting the TCR constant region and the 5'RACE anchor. A first PCR added sample indexes and Illumina adaptors, and a second PCR then raised library yield. After Ampure bead purification, the roughly 650 bp TCR product was size-selected on a 2% E-gel SizeSelection system. Library quality was checked on a Bioanalyzer, concentration was measured with Qubit, and libraries were quantified with the Kapa Library Quantification kit before pooling. Libraries were sequenced paired-end 2 x 150 bp on an Illumina HiSeq 2500. To increase sequence diversity, roughly 24-31% phiX was spiked into each library pool. From the authors' description of their analysis: Quality-filtered reads were processed with the UMI-based MiGEC pipeline, and over 75% of raw TCR sequences were removed by the MiGEC pipeline during error correction. IMGT germline references were used for alignment of VDJ genes, and clonotypes were defined by a unique CDR3 amino acid sequence together with V-J genes. Clonal expansion, Shannon diversity, and CDR3 relatedness (CalcPairwiseDistances, ClusterSamples) were evaluated with VDJtools, and phylogenetic trees were built with CLCbio workbench. Using coefficient-of-variation modelling across technical triplicates, the study counted a clone as expanded if it had at least 8 unique UMIs. TCRdb ran its own pipeline on the public reads, namely fastp trimming at Q25 and MiXCR clone calling, and kept in-frame beta chains. CDR3 protein duplicates are merged, each entry listing the most common genes and DNA. TCRdb's processing, not the authors' own work, is the source of the V and J calls. The sample data list tens of thousands of distinct CDR3 sequences, and approximately 10% of these were observed just once. The leading ten clones occupy around 4% of the sample.

Cut back by 0 bases and 3 bases, the V and J ends lie 6 bases apart. The germline V gene encodes CDR1 SGHRS and CDR2 YFSETQ. The CDR3, from cysteine to phenylalanine, totals 13 residues. Left in the record is the CDR3 DNA by itself, 39 bases read in frame from the first base. Study-level results and caveats: Expanded clones from different subjects shared no identical CDR3 amino acid sequences, which suggests that TCR-beta repertoires were private in all groups. TCR clonal expansion was greatest in HAM/TSP patients and smallest in MS patients, who ranked below even healthy controls.

Recombination linked TRBV5-1 to TRBJ1-2, with the D gene call left open. Sequencing input: PBMCs. The receptor's source is a man in his fifties or sixties with HTLV-1-associated myelopathy (HAM/TSP). In nucleotide form, the sequence is TGCGCCAGCAGCTTGGTTCAGTACTATGGCTACACCTTC. Protein translation: CASSLVQYYGYTF.